The 3 T cell receptor beta chains presented below share a single source sample, sequenced in a study of blood T cell repertoires in COVID-19. Data came from immunoSEQ multiplex PCR; TCRdb stores just in-frame clones and leaves some out. Of under 200,000 clones in the sample, just over 90% were seen once. Material for sequencing was peripheral blood. Receptors originate from a man between 18 and 35 years old with acute or convalescent COVID-19.

This chain uses TRBV19 with TRBJ1-5; no clear D gene. The CDR3 length is 13 residues. V lost 5 bases and J lost 7, with 12 bases in between. CDR1 and CDR2 from the germline V gene are LNHDA and SQIVND (reference sequence). The CDR3 bases are TGTGCCAGTAGTCCACCCCAACTCCAGCCCCAGCATTTT. This translates into CASSPPQLQPQHF.

The count of this clone is one. The chain carries TRBV27 and TRBJ1-5; TRBD1 might be the D (5 bases). The V gene's germline CDR1 is MNHEY and CDR2 SMNVEV (reference sequence). The CDR3 runs 14 residues. The germline V and J ends were trimmed by 3 bases and 1 base, with 7 bases remaining between them. This CDR3 is CASSLEGSNQPQHF. The CDR3 DNA reads TGTGCCAGCAGTTTGGAGGGGAGCAATCAGCCCCAGCATTTT.

In this sample, this clone turned up once. This chain connects TRBV7-2 to TRBJ1-3; TRBD1 is a possible D gene (6 bases). The V gene's germline CDR1 is SGHTA and CDR2 FQGNSA. The ends were cut back, 2 bases at V and 4 bases at J, with 15 bases in the middle. This CDR3 is built from 16 residues. The CDR3 nucleotides read TGTGCCAGCAGCTTAAAGGCGTCAGGGGTAGGAAACACCATATATTTT. It encodes CASSLKASGVGNTIYF.